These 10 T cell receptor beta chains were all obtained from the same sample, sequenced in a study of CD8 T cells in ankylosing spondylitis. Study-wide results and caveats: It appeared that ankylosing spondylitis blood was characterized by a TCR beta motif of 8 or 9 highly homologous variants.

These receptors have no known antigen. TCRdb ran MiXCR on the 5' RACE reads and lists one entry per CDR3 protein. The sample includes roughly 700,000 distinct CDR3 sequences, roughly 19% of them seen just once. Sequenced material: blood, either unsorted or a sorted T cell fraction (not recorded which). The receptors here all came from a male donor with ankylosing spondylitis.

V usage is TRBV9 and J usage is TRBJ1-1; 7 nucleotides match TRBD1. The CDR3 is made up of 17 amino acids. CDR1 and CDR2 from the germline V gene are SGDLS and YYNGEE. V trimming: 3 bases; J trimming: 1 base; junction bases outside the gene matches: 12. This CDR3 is CASSANPRDRQNTEAFF. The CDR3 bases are TGTGCCAGCAGCGCAAACCCCAGGGACAGACAGAACACTGAAGCTTTCTTT.

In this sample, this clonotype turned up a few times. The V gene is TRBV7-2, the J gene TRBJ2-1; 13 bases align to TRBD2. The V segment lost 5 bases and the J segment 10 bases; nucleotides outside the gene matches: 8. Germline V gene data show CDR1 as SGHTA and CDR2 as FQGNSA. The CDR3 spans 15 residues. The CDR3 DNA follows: TGTGCCAGCAGCCCCAGGACTAGCGGGAGCAGAGAGCAGTTCTTC. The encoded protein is CASSPRTSGSREQFF.

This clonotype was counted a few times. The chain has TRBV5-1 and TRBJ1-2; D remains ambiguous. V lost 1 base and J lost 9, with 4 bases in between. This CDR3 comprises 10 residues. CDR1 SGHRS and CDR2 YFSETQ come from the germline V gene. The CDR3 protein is CASSLLSYTF. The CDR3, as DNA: TGCGCCAGCAGCTTGCTGAGCTACACCTTC.

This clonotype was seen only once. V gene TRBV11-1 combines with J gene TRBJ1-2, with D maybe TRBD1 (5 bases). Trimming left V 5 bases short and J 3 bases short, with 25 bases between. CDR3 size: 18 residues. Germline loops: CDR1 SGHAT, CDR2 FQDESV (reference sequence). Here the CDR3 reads CASSPSRGGRDVDYGYTF. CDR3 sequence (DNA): TGTGCCAGCAGCCCCTCGAGGGGTGGCAGGGACGTTGACTATGGCTACACCTTC.

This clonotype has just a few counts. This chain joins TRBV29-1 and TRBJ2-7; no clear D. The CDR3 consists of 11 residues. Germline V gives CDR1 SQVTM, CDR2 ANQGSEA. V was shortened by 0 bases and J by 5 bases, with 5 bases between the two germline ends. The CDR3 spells CSVEDRDEQYF. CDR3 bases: TGCAGCGTTGAAGATCGAGACGAGCAGTACTTC.

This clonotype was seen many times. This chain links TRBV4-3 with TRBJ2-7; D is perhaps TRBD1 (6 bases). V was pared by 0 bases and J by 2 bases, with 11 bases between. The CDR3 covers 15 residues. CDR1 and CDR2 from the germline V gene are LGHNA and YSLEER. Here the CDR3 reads CASSQDRAGAYEQYF. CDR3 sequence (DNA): TGCGCCAGCAGCCAAGATCGTGCAGGGGCCTACGAGCAGTACTTC.

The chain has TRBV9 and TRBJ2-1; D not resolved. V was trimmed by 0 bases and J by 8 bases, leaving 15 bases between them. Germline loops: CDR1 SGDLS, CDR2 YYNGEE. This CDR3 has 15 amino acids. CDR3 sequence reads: CASSVGGVSGDEQFF. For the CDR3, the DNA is TGTGCCAGCAGCGTAGGTGGGGTTTCTGGGGATGAGCAGTTCTTC.

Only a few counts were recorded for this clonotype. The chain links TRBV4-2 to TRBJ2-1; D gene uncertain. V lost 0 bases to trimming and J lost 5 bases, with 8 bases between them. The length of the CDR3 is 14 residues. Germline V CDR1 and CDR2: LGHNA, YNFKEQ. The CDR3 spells CASSQDPKDNEQFF. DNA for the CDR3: TGTGCCAGCAGCCAAGATCCAAAGGACAATGAGCAGTTCTTC.

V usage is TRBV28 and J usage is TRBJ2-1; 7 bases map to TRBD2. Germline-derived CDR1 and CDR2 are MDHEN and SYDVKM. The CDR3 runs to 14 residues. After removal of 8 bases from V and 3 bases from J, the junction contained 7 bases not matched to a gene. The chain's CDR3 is CASVEERGYNEQFF. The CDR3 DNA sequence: TGTGCCAGCGTGGAGGAGCGGGGCTACAATGAGCAGTTCTTC. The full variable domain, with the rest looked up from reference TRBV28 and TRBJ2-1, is DVKVTQSSRYLVKRTGEKVFLECVQDMDHENMFWYRQDPGLGLRLIYFSYDVKMKEKGDIPEGYSVSREKKERFSLILESASTNQTSMYLCASVEERGYNEQFFGPGTRLTVL.

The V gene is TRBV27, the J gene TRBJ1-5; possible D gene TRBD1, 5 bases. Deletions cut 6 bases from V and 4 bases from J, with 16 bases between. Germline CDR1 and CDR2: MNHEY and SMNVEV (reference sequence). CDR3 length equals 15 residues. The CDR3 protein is CASRALGGGNQPQHF. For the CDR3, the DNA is TGTGCCAGCAGAGCCCTAGGCGGGGGGAATCAGCCCCAGCATTTT.